This T cell receptor beta chain is from a study of beta chain features in type 1 diabetes. About the research overall: Cells sorted and examined across all samples totaled 107,917,701.

Overall study results and limits: It was possible that PCR favored shorter templates, equally so in patients and controls. Moderate yet significant TCRB CDR3 shortening was seen in Type 1 diabetes patients in all four CD4+ subsets.

Looked up from germline, CDR1 is MNHEY and CDR2 is SVGAGI. V was cut by 2 bases and J by 5 bases, with 12 bases left in between. This CDR3 is built from 15 residues. On this clone itself: Its antigen is not known.

Reverse transcribing all isolated RNA meant expressed TCRB transcripts were sequenced. TCRdb keeps only in-frame clones here, not all; method: immunoSEQ multiplex PCR. The table shows 300,000 to 400,000 clones, with about 14% occurring only once. The origin of this receptor is a woman between 18 and 29 years old with type 1 diabetes. Sample: naive CD4+ T cells from blood. The chain links TRBV6-5 to TRBJ1-4, with D perhaps TRBD1 (5 bases). The CDR3 here is CASSYDGGRNEKLFF. The CDR3, as DNA: TGTGCCAGCAGTTACGACGGGGGTCGCAATGAAAAACTGTTTTTT.